The entry below describes one T cell receptor (beta chain). The antigen remains undetermined. The data are from a study of T cell repertoires in ileal Crohn's disease. The CDR3 spans 17 residues. Germline V CDR1 and CDR2: MDHEN, SYDVKM. J lost 0 bases, V lost 4 bases, and 7 bases had no gene match. Time point of the sample: neoterminal ileum biopsy at postoperative endoscopy, about 6 months after surgery. Study-level points and caveats: Clonality above 26.8% at surgery always came with endoscopic recurrence.

TCRdb's copy holds only in-frame clones and misses some; the assay was immunoSEQ multiplex PCR. The sample contains 4,500 to 5,500 clones, more than 65% of which appear only once. J is TRBJ2-1 and V is TRBV28; 9 bases map to TRBD2. Sequenced: ileal tissue. This receptor was taken from an adult with Crohn's disease. In DNA, the CDR3 is TGTGCCAGCAGTTCCTCGACTAGCGGTAGCTCCTACAATGAGCAGTTCTTC. As protein: CASSSSTSGSSYNEQFF.